Listed here are 23 T cell receptor beta chains from one sample, sequenced in a study of monozygotic twins with inflammatory bowel disease. Reanalyzing the 5' RACE reads, TCRdb keeps one entry per CDR3 protein, without DNA. Its listing shows 400,000 to 500,000 distinct CDR3 sequences. The sequencing input was blood. Receptor source: a human donor with ulcerative colitis or Crohn's disease, or a healthy co-twin of an affected twin (not recorded which).

V gene TRBV5-1 combines with J gene TRBJ2-6. The CDR3 runs to 13 residues. Germline CDR1 and CDR2: SGHRS and YFSETQ. The CDR3 spells CASSPDGANVLTF.

V and J are TRBV4-3 and TRBJ1-2. Germline CDR1 LGHNA, CDR2 YSLEER. The CDR3 is made up of 14 amino acids. The CDR3 loop is CASSQSVSNYGYTF.

The chain links TRBV9 to TRBJ1-1. The germline V gene encodes CDR1 SGDLS and CDR2 YYNGEE. CDR3 size: 14 residues. This CDR3 reads CASSVMGSNTEAFF.

The gene calls are TRBV16 and TRBJ1-5; the TCRdb D gene call, TRBD1, has no DNA to confirm it. The length of the CDR3 is 16 residues. Per the germline V gene, CDR1 is KGHSY and CDR2 is FQNENV. CDR3 sequence reads: CASSQGQGVPNQPQHF. The variable domain in full, with the rest retrieved from reference TRBV16 and TRBJ1-5, is GEEVAQTPKHLVRGEGQKAKLYCAPIKGHSYVFWYQQVLKNEFKFLISFQNENVFDETGMPKERFSAKCLPNSPCSLEIQATKLEDSAVYFCASSQGQGVPNQPQHFGDGTRLSIL.

The rearrangement uses TRBV28 and TRBJ2-5; lacking DNA, the TRBD1 call made by TCRdb goes unchecked. The CDR3 is made up of 15 amino acids. Germline V gene sequence: CDR1 MDHEN, CDR2 SYDVKM. CDR3 sequence reads: CASSFRQGSQETQYF.

The gene calls are TRBV14 and TRBJ2-7. Germline CDR1 reads SGHDN; CDR2 reads FVKESK. The CDR3 length is 15 residues. The CDR3 spells CASSQDWVHSYEQYF.

The chain recombines TRBV5-5 with TRBJ2-5. This CDR3 region has 15 residues. The germline CDR1 and CDR2 sequences are SGHKS and YYEKEE (reference sequence). Here the CDR3 reads CASSFFTGHQETQYF.

This chain joins TRBV2 and TRBJ1-3. CDR1 is SNHLY, CDR2 FYNNEI, per germline. The CDR3 totals 17 residues. CDR3 sequence: CASSEMRWPTDGNTIYF.

This chain joins TRBV24-1 and TRBJ2-2; the TCRdb call, TRBD1, lacks DNA for checking. This CDR3 is 16 amino acids long. In germline, CDR1 is KGHDR, CDR2 SFDVKD. The CDR3 sequence is CATSERGQGINGELFF.

The J gene is TRBJ1-4, the V gene TRBV10-3. The CDR3 is 14 residues long. The germline V gene has CDR1 ENHRY and CDR2 SYGVKD. CDR3 amino acids: CAISDGARVEKLFF.

The chain carries TRBV28 and TRBJ1-1; TCRdb gives TRBD1 as the D gene, but with no DNA this cannot be confirmed. CDR1 and CDR2 from the germline V gene are MDHEN and SYDVKM. This CDR3 spans 14 amino acids. Here the CDR3 reads CASRASTGHTEAFF.

This chain links TRBV30 with TRBJ1-1; TCRdb's D gene call, TRBD1, goes unchecked for lack of DNA. Germline V lookup: CDR1 GTSNPN, CDR2 SVGIG (reference sequence). This CDR3 is 12 amino acids long. The CDR3 loop reads CACSRDTTEAFF.

The gene calls are TRBV7-9 and TRBJ1-3; TCRdb's D gene call, TRBD1, goes unchecked for lack of DNA. Per germline, CDR1 SEHNR and CDR2 FQNEAQ (reference sequence). The CDR3 is 16 residues long. The CDR3 sequence: CASRAGGSHSGNTIYF.

The chain employs TRBV15 and TRBJ2-3; TCRdb designates TRBD1, a call that cannot be tested without DNA. Germline-derived CDR1 and CDR2 are LNHNV and YYDKDF (reference sequence). This CDR3 spans 14 amino acids. The CDR3 here is CATSKGQAPDTQYF.

This chain joins TRBV20-1 and TRBJ1-1. Germline CDR1 DFQATT, CDR2 SNEGSKA (reference sequence). The CDR3 is 13 amino acids. CDR3 region: CSASAAILPEAFF.

The J gene is TRBJ1-1, the V gene TRBV6-5. The germline CDR1 and CDR2 sequences are MNHEY and SVGAGI. The CDR3 has 14 residues. This chain's CDR3 is CASSFETRNTEAFF.

The chain joins TRBV6-5 to TRBJ2-2; TCRdb indicates TRBD2, and absent DNA this call remains unverified. The CDR3 totals 18 residues. Germline V CDR1 and CDR2: MNHEY, SVGAGI. CDR3 amino acids: CASSYSLAGGPDTGELFF.

The chain is built from TRBV6-5 and TRBJ1-2; TCRdb's D call, TRBD1, is unchecked because there is no DNA. The CDR3 loop spans 15 amino acids. Germline V gene sequence: CDR1 MNHEY, CDR2 SVGAGI. The chain's CDR3 is CASSYDRVANYGYTF.

This chain links TRBV7-6 with TRBJ2-5; TCRdb outputs TRBD1, but without DNA this stays unchecked. Germline-derived CDR1 and CDR2 are SGHVS and FNYEAQ. This CDR3 comprises 15 residues. CDR3 sequence reads: CASSTPKGLEETQYF.

The CDR3 here is CASSPYGHQETQYF. The chain uses TRBV18 and TRBJ2-5. CDR3 length: 14 amino acids. The V gene's germline CDR1 is KGHSH and CDR2 LQKENI.

The J gene is TRBJ1-2, the V gene TRBV6-5. Germline values: CDR1 MNHEY, CDR2 SVGAGI. The CDR3 contains 13 residues. Here the CDR3 reads CASSPDGFYGYTF.

The chain links TRBV5-5 to TRBJ1-6. CDR3 size: 14 residues. CDR1 SGHKS and CDR2 YYEKEE come from the germline V gene (reference sequence). The CDR3 protein is CASSFDFTYSPLHF. Looking up the rest from reference TRBV5-5 and TRBJ1-6 gives the full variable domain: DAGVTQSPTHLIKTRGQQVTLRCSPISGHKSVSWYQQVLGQGPQFIFQYYEKEERGRGNFPDRFSARQFPNYSSELNVNALLLGDSALYLCASSFDFTYSPLHFGNGTRLTVT.

CDR3 in amino acids: CAWSVPGTGELFF. The rearrangement links TRBV30 to TRBJ2-2. Germline lookup yields CDR1 GTSNPN and CDR2 SVGIG (reference sequence). CDR3 length equals 13 residues.